The clone carrying this TCR beta chain showed up many times. What it recognizes is unknown. The data were obtained in a study of CD8 T cells in ankylosing spondylitis. Study findings and constraints: Significant enrichment of disease-linked clones was reportedly seen in matched ankylosing spondylitis synovial fluid. Typical of ankylosing spondylitis blood, it appeared, was a TCR beta motif of eight highly homologous variants. Some of the motif variants had earlier been found in reactive arthritis patients' fluid and blood.

Researchers built TCR beta libraries using quantitative 5'-RACE with molecular barcodes. One entry per CDR3 protein, called by TCRdb with MiXCR from the 5' RACE reads. Of 100,000 to 150,000 distinct CDR3 sequences in the sample, over 6% were seen once. The CDR3 is 16 amino acids. CDR1 is SGHAT and CDR2 is FQDESV in the germline V gene (reference sequence). The junction had 5 bases not matched to a gene; V was cut back by 1 base and J by 3 bases. The J gene is TRBJ1-5, the V gene TRBV11-1; 8 nucleotides align to TRBD1. The clonotype comes from a male donor with ankylosing spondylitis or in good health (not recorded which). The material sequenced was blood, either unsorted or a sorted T cell fraction (not recorded which). CDR3 protein: CASSLDGRGLNQPQHF. Written as DNA, the CDR3 is TGTGCCAGCAGCTTAGATGGCAGGGGGCTCAATCAGCCCCAGCATTTT.